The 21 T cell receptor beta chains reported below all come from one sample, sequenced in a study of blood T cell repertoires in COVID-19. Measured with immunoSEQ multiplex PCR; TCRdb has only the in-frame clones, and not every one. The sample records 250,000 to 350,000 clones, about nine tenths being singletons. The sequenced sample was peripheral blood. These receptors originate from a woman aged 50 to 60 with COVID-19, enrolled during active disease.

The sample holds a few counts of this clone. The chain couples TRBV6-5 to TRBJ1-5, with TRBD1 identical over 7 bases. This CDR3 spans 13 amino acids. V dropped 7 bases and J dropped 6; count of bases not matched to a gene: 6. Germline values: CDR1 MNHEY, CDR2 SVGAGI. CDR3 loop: CASKGGVSQPQHF. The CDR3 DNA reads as TGTGCCAGCAAAGGGGGCGTAAGTCAGCCCCAGCATTTT.

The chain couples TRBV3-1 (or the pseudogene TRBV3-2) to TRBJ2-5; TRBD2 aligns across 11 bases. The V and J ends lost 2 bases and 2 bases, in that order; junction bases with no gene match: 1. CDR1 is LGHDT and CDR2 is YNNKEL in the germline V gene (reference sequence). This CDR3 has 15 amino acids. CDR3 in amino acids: CASSQLAGGQETQYF. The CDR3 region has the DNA TGTGCCAGCAGCCAACTAGCGGGAGGTCAAGAGACCCAGTACTTC.

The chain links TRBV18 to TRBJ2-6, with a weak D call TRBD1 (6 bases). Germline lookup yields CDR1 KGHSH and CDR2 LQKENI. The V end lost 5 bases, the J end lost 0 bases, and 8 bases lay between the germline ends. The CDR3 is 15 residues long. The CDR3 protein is CASSVQGSGANVLTF. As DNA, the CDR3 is TGTGCCAGCTCAGTACAGGGCTCTGGGGCCAACGTCCTGACTTTC.

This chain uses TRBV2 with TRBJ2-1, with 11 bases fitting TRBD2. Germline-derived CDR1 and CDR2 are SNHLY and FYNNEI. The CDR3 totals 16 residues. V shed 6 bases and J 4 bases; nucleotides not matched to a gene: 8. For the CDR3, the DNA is TGTGCCAGCAGGGCCACTAGCGGGAGTTTATACAATGAGCAGTTCTTC. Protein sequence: CASRATSGSLYNEQFF. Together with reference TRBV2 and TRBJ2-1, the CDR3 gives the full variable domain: EPEVTQTPSHQVTQMGQEVILRCVPISNHLYFYWYRQILGQKVEFLVSFYNNEISEKSEIFDDQFSVERPDGSNFTLKIRSTKLEDSAMYFCASRATSGSLYNEQFFGPGTRLTVL.

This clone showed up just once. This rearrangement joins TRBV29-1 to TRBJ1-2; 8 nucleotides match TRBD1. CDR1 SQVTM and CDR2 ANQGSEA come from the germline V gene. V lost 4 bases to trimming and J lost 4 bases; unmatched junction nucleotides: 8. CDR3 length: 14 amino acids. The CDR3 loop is CSVVTTGVGYGYTF. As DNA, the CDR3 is TGCAGCGTTGTAACGACAGGGGTGGGCTATGGCTACACCTTC. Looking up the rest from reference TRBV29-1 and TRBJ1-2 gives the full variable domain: SAVISQKPSRDICQRGTSLTIQCQVDSQVTMMFWYRQQPGQSLTLIATANQGSEATYESGFVIDKFPISRPNLTFSTLTVSNMSPEDSSIYLCSVVTTGVGYGYTFGSGTRLTVV.

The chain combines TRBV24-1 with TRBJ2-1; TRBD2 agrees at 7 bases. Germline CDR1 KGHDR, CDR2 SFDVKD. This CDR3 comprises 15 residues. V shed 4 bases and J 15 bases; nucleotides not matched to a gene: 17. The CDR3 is CATSDHRDGGSRRFF. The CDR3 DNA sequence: TGTGCCACCAGTGACCACCGAGATGGCGGGAGTCGTAGGTTCTTC.

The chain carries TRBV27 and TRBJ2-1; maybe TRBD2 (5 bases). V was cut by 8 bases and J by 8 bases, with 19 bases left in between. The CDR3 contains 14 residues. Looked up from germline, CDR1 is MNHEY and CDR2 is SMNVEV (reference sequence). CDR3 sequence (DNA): TGTGCCAGCCGGGGAACCTTAGACAACCATGAGCAGTTCTTC. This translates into CASRGTLDNHEQFF.

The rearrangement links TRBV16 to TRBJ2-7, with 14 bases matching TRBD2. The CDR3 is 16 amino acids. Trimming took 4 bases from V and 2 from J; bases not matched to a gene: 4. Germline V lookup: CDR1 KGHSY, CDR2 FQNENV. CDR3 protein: CASSRRTSGGPYEQYF. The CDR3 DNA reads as TGTGCCAGCAGCCGGAGGACTAGCGGGGGGCCCTACGAGCAGTACTTC.

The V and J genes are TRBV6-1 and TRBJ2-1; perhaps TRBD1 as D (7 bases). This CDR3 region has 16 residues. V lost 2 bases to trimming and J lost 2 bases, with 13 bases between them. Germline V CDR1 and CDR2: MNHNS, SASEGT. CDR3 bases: TGTGCCAGCAGTGAAATCGGCGGGACAGCCTACAATGAGCAGTTCTTC. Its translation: CASSEIGGTAYNEQFF.

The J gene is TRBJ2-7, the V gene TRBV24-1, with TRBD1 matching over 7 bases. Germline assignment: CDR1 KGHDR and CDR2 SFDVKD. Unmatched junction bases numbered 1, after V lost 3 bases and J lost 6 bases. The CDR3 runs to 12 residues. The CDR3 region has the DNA TGTGCCACCAGTGATGCAGGGGGCGAGCAGTACTTC. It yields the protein CATSDAGGEQYF.

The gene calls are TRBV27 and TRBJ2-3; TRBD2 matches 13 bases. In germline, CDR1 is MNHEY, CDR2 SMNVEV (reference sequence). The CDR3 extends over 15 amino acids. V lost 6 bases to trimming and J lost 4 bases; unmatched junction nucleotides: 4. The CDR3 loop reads CASSRGLAGADTQYF. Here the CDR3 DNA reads TGTGCCAGCAGCCGCGGACTAGCGGGAGCAGATACGCAGTATTTT.

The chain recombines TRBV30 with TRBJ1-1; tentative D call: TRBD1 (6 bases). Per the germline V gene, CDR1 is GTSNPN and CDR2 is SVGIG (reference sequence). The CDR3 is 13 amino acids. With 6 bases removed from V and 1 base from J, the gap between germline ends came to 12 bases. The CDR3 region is CACLQDRNTEAFF. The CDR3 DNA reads TGTGCCTGCCTCCAGGACAGGAACACTGAAGCTTTCTTT.

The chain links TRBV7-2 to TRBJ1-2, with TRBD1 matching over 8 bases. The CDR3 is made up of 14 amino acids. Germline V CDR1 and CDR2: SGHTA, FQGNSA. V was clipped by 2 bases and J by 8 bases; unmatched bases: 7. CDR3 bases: TGTGCCAGCAGCTTATTTCAGGGGGCGCGAGGCTACACCTTC. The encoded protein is CASSLFQGARGYTF.

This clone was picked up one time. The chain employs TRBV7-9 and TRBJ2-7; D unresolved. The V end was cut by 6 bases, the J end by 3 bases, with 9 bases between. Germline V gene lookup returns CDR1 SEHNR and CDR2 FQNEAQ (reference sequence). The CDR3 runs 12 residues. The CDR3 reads CASSSKFYEQYF. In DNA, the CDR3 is TGTGCCAGCAGTAGCAAGTTCTACGAGCAGTACTTC.

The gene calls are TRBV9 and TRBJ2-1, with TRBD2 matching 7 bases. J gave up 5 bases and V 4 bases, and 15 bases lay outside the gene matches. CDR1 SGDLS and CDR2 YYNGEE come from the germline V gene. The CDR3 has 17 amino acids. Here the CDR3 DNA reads TGTGCCAGCAGCCCACGCAAGGGCTCTAGCGGAAACAATGAGCAGTTCTTC. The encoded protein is CASSPRKGSSGNNEQFF.

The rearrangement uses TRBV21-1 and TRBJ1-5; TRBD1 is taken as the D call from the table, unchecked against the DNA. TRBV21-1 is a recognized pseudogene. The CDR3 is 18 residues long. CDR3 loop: CASSNHLTGGWQYQPQHF. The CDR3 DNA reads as TGTGCCAGCAGCAATCACCTCACAGGGGGCTGGCAGTATCAGCCCCAGCATTTT.

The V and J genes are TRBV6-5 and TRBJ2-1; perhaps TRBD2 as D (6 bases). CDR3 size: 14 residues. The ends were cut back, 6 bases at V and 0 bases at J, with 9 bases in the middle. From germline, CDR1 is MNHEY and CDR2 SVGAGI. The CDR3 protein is CASSVAASYNEQFF. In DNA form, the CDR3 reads TGTGCCAGCAGCGTAGCGGCCTCCTACAATGAGCAGTTCTTC.

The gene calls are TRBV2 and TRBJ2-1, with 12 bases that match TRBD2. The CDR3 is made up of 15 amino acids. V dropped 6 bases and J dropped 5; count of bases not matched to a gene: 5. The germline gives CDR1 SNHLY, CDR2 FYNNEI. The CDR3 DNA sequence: TGTGCCAGCAGGGGGACTAGCGGGTTTAACAATGAGCAGTTCTTC. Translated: CASRGTSGFNNEQFF. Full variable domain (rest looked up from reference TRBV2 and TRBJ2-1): EPEVTQTPSHQVTQMGQEVILRCVPISNHLYFYWYRQILGQKVEFLVSFYNNEISEKSEIFDDQFSVERPDGSNFTLKIRSTKLEDSAMYFCASRGTSGFNNEQFFGPGTRLTVL.

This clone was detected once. CDR3 protein: CASSYREGTEAFF. CDR3 DNA: TGTGCCAGCAGCTACAGGGAGGGGACTGAAGCTTTCTTT. This chain connects TRBV7-9 to TRBJ1-1; D possibly corresponds to TRBD1 (6 bases). The CDR3 length is 13 residues. V lost 4 bases to trimming and J lost 5 bases, with 11 bases between them. CDR1 is SEHNR and CDR2 is FQNEAQ in the germline V gene (reference sequence).

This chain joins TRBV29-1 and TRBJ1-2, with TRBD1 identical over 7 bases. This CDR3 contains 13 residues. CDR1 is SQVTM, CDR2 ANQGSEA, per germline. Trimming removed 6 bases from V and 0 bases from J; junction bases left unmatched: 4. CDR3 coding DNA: TGCAGCGTCGTGGGACAGTCTAACTATGGCTACACCTTC. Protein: CSVVGQSNYGYTF.

Written as DNA, the CDR3 is TGTGCCTGGACGGACAGGGGCAAAAACATTCAGTACTTC. Amino acids: CAWTDRGKNIQYF. The chain uses TRBV30 and TRBJ2-4; 9 nucleotides align to TRBD1. Unmatched junction bases numbered 1, after V lost 4 bases and J lost 3 bases. The CDR3 extends over 13 amino acids. Germline loops: CDR1 GTSNPN, CDR2 SVGIG (reference sequence).